Here is one TCR beta chain with its context. Its antigen is as yet unknown. The CDR3 end lies 3 residues beyond the end of the read and is filled in from the germline J gene. Of CVID subjects, about 16 were female and 29 male, mean age approximately 40. Heparinized whole blood, about 4.5 to 9 ml, came from each donor. The data stem from a study of T cell clonality in common variable immunodeficiency. Data came from immunoSEQ multiplex PCR; TCRdb stores just in-frame clones and leaves some out. The sample includes approximately 28,000 clones, none of them occurring once. CDR1 SGHTA and CDR2 FQGNSA come from the germline V gene. The CDR3 spans 15 residues. V was clipped by 6 bases and J by 2 bases, with 17 bases between them. General study points: The cause of increased CVID clonality remains unclear without subpopulation sequencing. In common variable immunodeficiency, TCR beta chains reportedly carried fewer deletions and N-nucleotide insertions.

This chain links TRBV7-2 with TRBJ2-7, with D maybe TRBD2 (5 bases). The material sequenced was peripheral blood mononuclear cells. This clonotype was obtained from a human donor with common variable immunodeficiency. CDR3 residues: CASSSGLRRAYEQYF. The sequenced CDR3 bases are TGTGCCAGCAGTTCGGGCCTCCGGCGGGCCTACGAG.